This TCR beta chain is from a study of cytomegalovirus exposure and HLA in healthy donors (dated 2017 in TCRdb). Regarding the study in general: According to a later analysis, one platform produced both the 120 validation repertoires and the 620 or so repertoires of the first cohort. High-throughput TCR immunosequencing, statistical association of individual TCRs with disease status, and machine learning were combined to predict cytomegalovirus infection status. The study aimed to test whether cataloging public T cell receptors could reveal signatures of past pathogen exposure. Along with the approximately 700-subject first cohort, a separate validation cohort of over 90 different subjects was used.

The library was produced with the immunoSEQ multiplex PCR assay. The authors' analysis ran thus. A statistical classification framework was developed to diagnose cytomegalovirus status using the catalog of TCR beta chain sequences. TCRdb stores this immuneACCESS table with in-frame sequences only. Part of the clones is absent; in the studies checked, under half of the shortfall reflects unresolved V genes, and no reason is known for the rest. Clone size and V and J calls were adopted from that table, with D and trimming inferred from the DNA. Recorded for this sample are some 83,000 clones; roughly 95% of them occurred a single time. 2.5% to 3.5% of the sample is in the top ten clones. Separate from the approximately 700-subject first cohort, the validation cohort of 90 to 150 subjects was the group to which the donors belonged. From cysteine to phenylalanine, the CDR3 is 14 amino acids long. Just the 42-base CDR3 DNA is kept, in frame starting at base 1. CDR1 and CDR2 were assigned from the germline V gene as SNHLY and FYNNEI. A distance of 11 bases separates the germline ends of V and J, which lose 7 bases and 0 bases respectively.

Regarding this clone: Its antigen is currently not known. It has no much larger one-base neighbor in the sample; base qualities were not kept.

Summary of the overall study and its limitations: Cytomegalovirus status was reported to be diagnosed by the classifier with high specificity and sensitivity in both the original and validation cohorts. A later analysis lacked HLA typing for the validation cohort, so it scored co-occurrence in that cohort across all 110 or so repertoires. A later analysis found that TCRs clustered in the first cohort also tended to co-occur in the 120 validation repertoires, with 94% of cluster scores above 0. A total of 164 TCR beta chains were listed by the study as associated with cytomegalovirus. A few of the identified cytomegalovirus-associated TCR beta chains were confirmed in vitro to be specific for cytomegalovirus antigens. Across donors, most TCR sequences were observed very rarely, whereas some public TCRs were present in many individuals. According to the authors, the approach could potentially be generalized to other disease states and immunological phenotypes.

The rearranged segments are TRBV2 and TRBJ2-3, with no reliable assignment of the D segment. Sequencing was performed on PBMCs. The receptor was derived from a woman aged 18-29 years in good health and CMV-seropositive. CDR3 loop: CASTQATSTDTQYF. Here is the DNA: TGTGCCAGCACCCAAGCGACTAGCACAGATACGCAGTATTTT.